These 28 T cell receptor beta chains share one sample of origin, sequenced in a study of blood T cell repertoires in COVID-19. Profiled with immunoSEQ multiplex PCR; TCRdb holds only in-frame clones, not every one. The data show about 200,000 clones, more than 75% seen once. Sequenced: PBMCs or T cells enriched from blood (not recorded which). These receptors were collected from a woman in her forties or fifties with acute COVID-19.

The CDR3 reads CASSVGTGGAYGYTF. CDR3 DNA sequence: TGTGCCAGCAGTGTCGGGACAGGGGGCGCGTATGGCTACACCTTC. This chain joins TRBV28 and TRBJ1-2; 12 bases line up with TRBD1. J was trimmed by 5 bases and V by 5 bases; bases with no gene match: 6. The CDR3 runs to 15 residues. Germline assignment: CDR1 MDHEN and CDR2 SYDVKM.

This clone appeared a single time. The chain has TRBV6-1 and TRBJ2-3; the D gene is possibly TRBD2 (6 bases). The V gene lost 3 bases and the J gene lost 1 base, with 11 bases spanning the gap. This CDR3 contains 15 residues. Germline V gene sequence: CDR1 MNHNS, CDR2 SASEGT. As DNA, the CDR3 is TGTGCCAGCAGTGACCTTGGCGGGGGCACAGATACGCAGTATTTT. Translation gives CASSDLGGGTDTQYF.

The gene calls are TRBV5-4 and TRBJ1-3; D is perhaps TRBD1 (6 bases). The CDR3 runs to 18 residues. Trimming took 0 bases from V and 0 from J, leaving 16 bases between them. Germline V CDR1 and CDR2: SGHNT, YYREEE (reference sequence). The DNA for the CDR3 is TGTGCCAGCAGCTTGGAGGCAGGGGAAAAGAGCTCTGGAAACACCATATATTTT. Its protein is CASSLEAGEKSSGNTIYF.

The genes are TRBV19 and TRBJ1-2, with TRBD1 matching over 8 bases. The CDR3 covers 16 residues. J gave up 4 bases and V 0 bases, and 7 bases lay outside the gene matches. From germline, CDR1 is LNHDA and CDR2 SQIVND (reference sequence). The CDR3 protein is CASSIDDRGSLYGYTF. The CDR3 DNA follows: TGTGCCAGTAGTATAGATGACAGGGGATCCCTCTATGGCTACACCTTC. Looking up the rest from reference TRBV19 and TRBJ1-2 gives the full variable domain: DGGITQSPKYLFRKEGQNVTLSCEQNLNHDAMYWYRQDPGQGLRLIYYSQIVNDFQKGDIAEGYSVSREKKESFPLTVTSAQKNPTAFYLCASSIDDRGSLYGYTFGSGTRLTVV.

This clone showed up just a few times. The chain joins TRBV12-3 or TRBV12-4 to TRBJ1-1; D remains ambiguous. The CDR3 totals 11 residues. Trimming removed 3 bases from V and 8 bases from J, with 7 bases in between. The chain's CDR3 is CASSLRWEAFF. The DNA of the CDR3 is TGTGCCAGCAGTTTGAGGTGGGAAGCTTTCTTT.

The CDR3 bases are TGTGCCAGCAGCCTCGGGCGGGGTAGCGGGGAGTATTTT. Translated: CASSLGRGSGEYF. The rearrangement joins TRBV4-2 to TRBJ2-3, with 8 bases fitting TRBD2. The V gene's germline CDR1 is LGHNA and CDR2 YNFKEQ. V was pared by 4 bases and J by 13 bases, with 10 bases of the junction left unmatched. This CDR3 is built from 13 residues.

The chain carries TRBV28 and TRBJ1-2; D ambiguous. The CDR3 contains 15 residues. Germline CDR1 MDHEN, CDR2 SYDVKM. Trimming took 4 bases from V and 6 from J, leaving 18 bases between them. CDR3 DNA sequence: TGTGCCAGCAGTTACATAAGAGGGTATACGGATGGCTACACCTTC. Protein product: CASSYIRGYTDGYTF.

The chain is built from TRBV9 and TRBJ1-2; 7 nucleotides align to TRBD1. CDR3 length: 12 residues. Germline CDR1 SGDLS, CDR2 YYNGEE. The V and J ends lost 4 bases and 6 bases, in that order; junction bases with no gene match: 3. For the CDR3, the DNA is TGTGCCAGCAGCTCGGACAGGCATGGCTACACCTTC. Protein product: CASSSDRHGYTF.

The chain combines TRBV12-5 with TRBJ1-1; maybe TRBD1 (6 bases). Germline V gene lookup returns CDR1 LGHNT and CDR2 FRNRAP. V gave up 5 bases and J gave up 6 bases, with 19 bases separating them. CDR3 length equals 15 residues. CDR3 sequence reads: CASGPTGGRASEAFF. The CDR3, as DNA: TGTGCTAGTGGTCCCACGGGGGGCCGGGCCTCTGAAGCTTTCTTT.

The V and J genes are TRBV18 and TRBJ2-2; 9 nucleotides match TRBD1. The V and J ends lost 8 bases and 5 bases, in that order; junction bases with no gene match: 21. The CDR3 sequence is 19 residues long. The germline V gene encodes CDR1 KGHSH and CDR2 LQKENI. In nucleotides, the CDR3 is TGTGCCAGCCCCCTCCCCGGGACAGGGCCCCAAAGGATTACCGGGGAGCTGTTTTTT. Its translation is CASPLPGTGPQRITGELFF.

The chain links TRBV12-5 to TRBJ2-7, with 9 positions matching TRBD1. The V segment lost 2 bases and the J segment 6 bases; nucleotides outside the gene matches: 8. Per the germline V gene, CDR1 is LGHNT and CDR2 is FRNRAP. The CDR3 runs to 15 residues. CDR3: CASGLRDRVIREQYV. The CDR3 nucleotides read TGTGCTAGTGGTTTGAGGGACAGGGTAATTCGCGAGCAGTACGTC.

This clone has more than one count but fewer than ten. The CDR3 is CASSLIWYRGDQPQHF. CDR3 DNA sequence: TGTGCCAGCAGCTTGATTTGGTACAGGGGTGATCAGCCCCAGCATTTT. This chain connects TRBV5-6 to TRBJ1-5, with 7 bases matching TRBD1. The CDR3 is 16 amino acids. The V gene's germline CDR1 is SGHDT and CDR2 YYEEEE. Trimming cost V 1 base and J 5 bases; bases outside gene matches: 9.

This rearrangement joins TRBV3-1 (or the pseudogene TRBV3-2) to TRBJ1-1; D is ambiguous. The CDR3 extends over 13 amino acids. Germline CDR1 is LGHDT and CDR2 is YNNKEL (reference sequence). V dropped 5 bases and J dropped 1 base, with 8 bases sitting between them. The CDR3 region is CASSVDSNTEAFF. DNA of the CDR3: TGTGCCAGCAGCGTGGACTCGAACACTGAAGCTTTCTTT.

V gene TRBV9 combines with J gene TRBJ1-2; unclear D gene. The germline V gene has CDR1 SGDLS and CDR2 YYNGEE. V was shortened by 3 bases and J by 5 bases, with 11 bases between the two germline ends. The CDR3 runs to 13 residues. The CDR3 nucleotides read TGTGCCAGCAGCGCACCCCGGGAATATGGCTACACCTTC. This encodes CASSAPREYGYTF.

This clone has only one observation. This CDR3 reads CASKQGANTGELFF. The DNA for the CDR3 is TGCGCCAGTAAACAGGGGGCGAACACCGGGGAGCTGTTTTTT. The chain uses TRBV10-1 and TRBJ2-2, with 8 bases fitting TRBD1. The CDR3 is made up of 14 amino acids. The V segment lost 9 bases and the J segment 0 bases; nucleotides outside the gene matches: 3. The germline gives CDR1 WNHNN, CDR2 SYGVQD (reference sequence).

J is TRBJ2-1 and V is TRBV4-1; TRBD2 matches at 9 bases. Germline lookup yields CDR1 MGHRA and CDR2 YSYEKL. The CDR3 spans 15 residues. Unmatched junction bases numbered 11, after V lost 10 bases and J lost 4 bases. CDR3 residues: CATGGSGGSYNEQFF. CDR3 DNA sequence: TGCGCCACCGGGGGTAGCGGGGGCTCTTACAATGAGCAGTTCTTC.

V usage is TRBV29-1 and J usage is TRBJ1-1, with D hard to call. The germline V gene has CDR1 SQVTM and CDR2 ANQGSEA. The V end was cut by 7 bases, the J end by 5 bases, with 8 bases between. This CDR3 is 10 amino acids long. The CDR3 protein is CSGGTTEAFF. The CDR3 nucleotides are TGCAGCGGGGGTACAACTGAAGCTTTCTTT. Drawing the rest from reference TRBV29-1 and TRBJ1-1, the complete variable domain is SAVISQKPSRDICQRGTSLTIQCQVDSQVTMMFWYRQQPGQSLTLIATANQGSEATYESGFVIDKFPISRPNLTFSTLTVSNMSPEDSSIYLCSGGTTEAFFGQGTRLTVV.

The V gene is TRBV4-2, the J gene TRBJ2-2, with a possible D match to TRBD2 (6 bases). This CDR3 has 18 residues. Germline CDR1 reads LGHNA; CDR2 reads YNFKEQ. The V and J ends lost 3 bases and 0 bases respectively, with 17 bases between them. The CDR3 spells CASSHPGGGSPNTGELFF. Written as DNA, the CDR3 is TGTGCCAGCAGCCACCCCGGGGGTGGCAGCCCGAACACCGGGGAGCTGTTTTTT.

This chain uses TRBV4-3 with TRBJ1-4; unclear D gene. Trimming removed 0 bases at V and 8 bases at J, with 7 bases between. The germline gives CDR1 LGHNA, CDR2 YSLEER. The CDR3 is 13 residues long. CDR3 region: CASSQDLREKLFF. In DNA, the CDR3 is TGCGCCAGCAGCCAAGATCTTCGGGAAAAACTGTTTTTT.

This clone showed up just once. The chain uses TRBV5-1 and TRBJ2-1, with D perhaps TRBD1 (6 bases). Between the trimmed V and J ends, which lost 4 bases and 5 bases, there was a span of 19 bases. Germline values: CDR1 SGHRS, CDR2 YFSETQ. This CDR3 has 16 residues. The CDR3 here is CASSIYSGQRNNEQFF. Written as DNA, the CDR3 is TGCGCCAGCAGCATTTACTCAGGACAGAGGAACAATGAGCAGTTCTTC.

The chain carries TRBV7-9 and TRBJ1-4; TRBD1 matches 12 bases. J was trimmed by 2 bases and V by 5 bases; bases with no gene match: 3. Germline CDR1 reads SEHNR; CDR2 reads FQNEAQ (reference sequence). The CDR3 totals 16 residues. The CDR3 loop reads CASSPGTGGTNEKLFF. The CDR3 nucleotides read TGTGCCAGCAGCCCAGGGACAGGGGGCACTAATGAAAAACTGTTTTTT.

The chain links TRBV5-1 to TRBJ2-1, with D possibly being TRBD1 (5 bases). Germline CDR1 SGHRS, CDR2 YFSETQ. Trimming took off 5 bases at V and 6 bases at J, with 15 bases between the two ends. The CDR3 has 14 residues. CDR3 residues: CASRQAPAGNEQFF. In DNA, the CDR3 is TGCGCCAGCAGACAGGCCCCTGCTGGCAATGAGCAGTTCTTC.

The gene calls are TRBV18 and TRBJ1-1; the D is unclear. The CDR3 runs to 11 residues. Germline loops: CDR1 KGHSH, CDR2 LQKENI. V was cut by 3 bases and J by 8 bases, with 7 bases left in between. CDR3 protein: CASSPGEEAFF. Written as DNA, the CDR3 is TGTGCCAGCTCACCCGGGGAGGAAGCTTTCTTT.

This rearrangement joins TRBV28 to TRBJ1-4; the match to TRBD1 covers 12 bases. This CDR3 spans 17 amino acids. V lost 1 base and J lost 8; bases outside the gene matches: 8. Germline values: CDR1 MDHEN, CDR2 SYDVKM. CDR3 nucleotide sequence: TGTGCCAGCAGTTTATCGGGACAGGGGGCGCTTGGGGAAAAACTGTTTTTT. It yields the protein CASSLSGQGALGEKLFF.

The CDR3 DNA follows: TGTGCCAGTAGTACTTTAACAGCAACTAATGAAAAACTGTTTTTT. It codes for CASSTLTATNEKLFF. The gene calls are TRBV19 and TRBJ1-4; D unclear. CDR1 is LNHDA and CDR2 is SQIVND in the germline V gene (reference sequence). Trimming removed 4 bases at V and 0 bases at J, with 9 bases between. The CDR3 sequence is 15 residues long.

This clone has just a few counts. The rearrangement joins TRBV11-2 to TRBJ1-6; TRBD1 is a possible D gene (6 bases). The V gene's germline CDR1 is SGHAT and CDR2 FQNNGV. There are 17 residues in the CDR3. V lost 5 bases to trimming and J lost 0 bases, with 14 bases between them. In DNA form, the CDR3 reads TGTGCCAGCAGCCTTCTGGACAGAGGCTCCTATAATTCACCCCTCCACTTT. Protein product: CASSLLDRGSYNSPLHF. Drawing the rest from reference TRBV11-2 and TRBJ1-6, the complete variable domain is EAGVAQSPRYKIIEKRQSVAFWCNPISGHATLYWYQQILGQGPKLLIQFQNNGVVDDSQLPKDRFSAERLKGVDSTLKIQPAKLEDSAVYLCASSLLDRGSYNSPLHFGNGTRLTVT.

The chain carries TRBV7-9 and TRBJ1-1, with TRBD1 identical over 9 bases. The V gene's germline CDR1 is SEHNR and CDR2 FQNEAQ (reference sequence). CDR3 length: 11 residues. In DNA form, the CDR3 reads TGTGCGGGACAGGGTGGCACTGAAGCTTTCTTT. Its protein product is CAGQGGTEAFF.

This clone has more than one count but fewer than ten. V is TRBV3-1 (or the pseudogene TRBV3-2) and J is TRBJ1-2; possibly TRBD1 for D (5 bases). V lost 4 bases to trimming and J lost 2 bases, with 11 bases between them. Looked up from germline, CDR1 is LGHDT and CDR2 is YNNKEL (reference sequence). This CDR3 contains 14 residues. CDR3 in amino acids: CASSPSGGNYGYTF. CDR3 DNA: TGTGCCAGCAGCCCCAGTGGGGGGAACTATGGCTACACCTTC.